The rows below give T cell receptor beta chains drawn from one sample of a study of T cells in Graves' hyperthyroidism and ophthalmopathy. A single record per CDR3 protein comes from TCRdb applying MiXCR to the multiplex PCR reads. This table holds over 500,000 distinct CDR3 sequences, roughly 15% found once. Specimen: blood. All receptors come from a woman younger than 35 with Graves' ophthalmopathy. CDR3s include the opening cysteine and the closing phenylalanine or tryptophan. Each record gives: CDR3 length, J gene, V gene, clone size, D gene, CDR3 DNA, CDR3 protein. The D gene is left open where the match is weak. The size entry is marked missing in some rows and otherwise reads once, few, many or a size class.

13,TRBJ2-1,TRBV7-6,-,-,TGTGCCAGCAGCTTAAGTTTTAGAGCTGAGCAGTTCTTC,CASSLSFRAEQFF
15,TRBJ2-2,TRBV5-1,few,TRBD2,TGCGCCAGCAGCCGGACTAGCGGGACCACCGGGGAGCTGTTTTTT,CASSRTSGTTGELFF
18,TRBJ1-5,TRBV27,many,TRBD1,TGTGCCAGCAGTTTAACCCCCGGGACAGGTAGTGCGGGTCAGCCCCAGCATTTT,CASSLTPGTGSAGQPQHF
17,TRBJ1-5,TRBV11-2,-,TRBD1,TGTGCCAGCAGCTTAGATACCGGGACAGGGGGGATTCAGCCCCAGCATTTT,CASSLDTGTGGIQPQHF
14,TRBJ1-3,TRBV9,many,-,TGTGCCAGCAGCGTAGAGACAGAAGGAAACACCATATATTTT,CASSVETEGNTIYF
16,TRBJ1-1,TRBV18,-,-,TGTGCCAGCCCACCACAGCCGGGGGCGAGGAACACTGAAGCTTTCTTT,CASPPQPGARNTEAFF
13,TRBJ2-2,TRBV7-9,many,TRBD1,TGTGCCAGCGGACAGGGAAACACCGGGGAGCTGTTTTTT,CASGQGNTGELFF
16,TRBJ1-2,TRBV12-3/TRBV12-4,many,TRBD1,TGTGCCAGCAGCGGGACAGGTATCTTAGAAGGGTATGGCTACACCTTC,CASSGTGILEGYGYTF
14,TRBJ1-2,TRBV7-2,many,-,TGTGCCAGCAGCTTAGAGGGCTTGGGCTATGGCTACACCTTC,CASSLEGLGYGYTF
14,TRBJ2-5,TRBV29-1,-,TRBD2,TGCAGCGTTGAGGGACTAGCGGGCCAAGAGACCCAGTACTTC,CSVEGLAGQETQYF
12,TRBJ1-2,TRBV2,-,-,TGTGCCAGCAGTGAAGCGGTGAATGGCTACACCTTC,CASSEAVNGYTF
16,TRBJ1-1,TRBV7-9,-,-,TGTGCCAGCAGCCCCCCTTCAACAGGGCTGAACACTGAAGCTTTCTTT,CASSPPSTGLNTEAFF